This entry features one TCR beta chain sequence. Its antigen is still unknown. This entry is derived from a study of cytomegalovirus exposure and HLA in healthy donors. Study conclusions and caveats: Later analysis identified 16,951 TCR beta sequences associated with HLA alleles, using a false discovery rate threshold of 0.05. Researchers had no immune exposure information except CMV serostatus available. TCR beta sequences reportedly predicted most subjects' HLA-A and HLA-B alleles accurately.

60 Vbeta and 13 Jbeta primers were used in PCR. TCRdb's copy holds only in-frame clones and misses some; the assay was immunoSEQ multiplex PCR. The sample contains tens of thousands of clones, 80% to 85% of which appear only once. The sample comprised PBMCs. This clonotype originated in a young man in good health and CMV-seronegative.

In DNA, the CDR3 is TGCGCCAGCAGCTTGGTCCCCAGGGGAGCTTTTTCGAACACCGGGGAGCTGTTTTTT. Encoded protein: CASSLVPRGAFSNTGELFF. The chain combines TRBV5-1 with TRBJ2-2; perhaps TRBD1 as D (6 bases). V lost 0 bases and J 0 bases, leaving 18 bases between the germline ends. CDR1 SGHRS and CDR2 YFSETQ come from the germline V gene. This CDR3 region has 19 residues.